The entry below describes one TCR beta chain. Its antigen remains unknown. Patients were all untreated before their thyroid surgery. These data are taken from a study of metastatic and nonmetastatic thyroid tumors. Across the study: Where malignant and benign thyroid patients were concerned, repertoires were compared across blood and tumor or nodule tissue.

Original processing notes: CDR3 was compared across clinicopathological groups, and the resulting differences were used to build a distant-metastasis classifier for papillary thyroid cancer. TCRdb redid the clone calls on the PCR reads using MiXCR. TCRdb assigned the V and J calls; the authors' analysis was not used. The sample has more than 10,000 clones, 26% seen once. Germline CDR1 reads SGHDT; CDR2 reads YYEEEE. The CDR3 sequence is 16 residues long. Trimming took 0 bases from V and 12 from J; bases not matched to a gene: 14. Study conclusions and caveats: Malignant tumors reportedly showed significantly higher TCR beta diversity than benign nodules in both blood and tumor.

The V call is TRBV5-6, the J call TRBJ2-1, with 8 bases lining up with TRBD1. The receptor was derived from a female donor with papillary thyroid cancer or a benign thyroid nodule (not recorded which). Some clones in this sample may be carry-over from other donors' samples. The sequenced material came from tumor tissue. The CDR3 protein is CASSLAGTGPKSRQFF. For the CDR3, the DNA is TGTGCCAGCAGCTTGGCCGGGACAGGCCCCAAGTCACGGCAGTTCTTC.